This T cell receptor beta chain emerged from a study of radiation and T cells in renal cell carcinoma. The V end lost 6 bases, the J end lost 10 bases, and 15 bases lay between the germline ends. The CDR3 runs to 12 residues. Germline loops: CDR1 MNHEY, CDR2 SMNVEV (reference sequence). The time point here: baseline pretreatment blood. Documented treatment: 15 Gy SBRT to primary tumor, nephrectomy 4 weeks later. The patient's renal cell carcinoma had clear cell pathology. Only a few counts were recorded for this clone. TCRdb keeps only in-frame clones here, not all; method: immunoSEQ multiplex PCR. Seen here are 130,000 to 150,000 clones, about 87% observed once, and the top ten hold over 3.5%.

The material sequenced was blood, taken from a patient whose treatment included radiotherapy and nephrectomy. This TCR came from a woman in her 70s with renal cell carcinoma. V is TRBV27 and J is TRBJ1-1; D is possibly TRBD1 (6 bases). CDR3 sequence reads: CASSPWGGRAFF. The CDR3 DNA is TGTGCCAGCAGCCCCTGGGGGGGGCGAGCTTTCTTT.